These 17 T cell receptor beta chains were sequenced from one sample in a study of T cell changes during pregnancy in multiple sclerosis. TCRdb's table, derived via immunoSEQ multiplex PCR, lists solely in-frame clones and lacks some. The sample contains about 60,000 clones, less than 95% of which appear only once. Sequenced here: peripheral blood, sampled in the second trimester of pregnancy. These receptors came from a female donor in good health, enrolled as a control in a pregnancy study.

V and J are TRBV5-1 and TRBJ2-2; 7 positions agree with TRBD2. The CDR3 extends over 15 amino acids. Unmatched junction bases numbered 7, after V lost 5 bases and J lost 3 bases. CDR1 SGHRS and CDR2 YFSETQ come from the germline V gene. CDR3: CASRGGSLDTGELFF. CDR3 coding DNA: TGCGCCAGCAGGGGCGGGAGTTTAGACACCGGGGAGCTGTTTTTT. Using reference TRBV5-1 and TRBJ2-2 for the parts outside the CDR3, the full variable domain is KAGVTQTPRYLIKTRGQQVTLSCSPISGHRSVSWYQQTPGQGLQFLFEYFSETQRNKGNFPGRFSGRQFSNSRSEMNVSTLELGDSALYLCASRGGSLDTGELFFGEGSRLTVL.

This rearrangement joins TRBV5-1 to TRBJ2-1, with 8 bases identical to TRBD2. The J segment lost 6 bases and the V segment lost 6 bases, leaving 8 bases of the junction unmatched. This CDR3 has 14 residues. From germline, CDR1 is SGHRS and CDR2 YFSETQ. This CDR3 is CASTLSGSANEQFF. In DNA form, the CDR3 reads TGCGCCAGCACCTTAAGCGGGAGCGCCAATGAGCAGTTCTTC.

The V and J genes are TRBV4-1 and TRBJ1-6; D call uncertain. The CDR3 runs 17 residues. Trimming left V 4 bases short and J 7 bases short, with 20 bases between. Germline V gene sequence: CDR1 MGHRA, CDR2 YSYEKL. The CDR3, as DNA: TGCGCCAGCAGCCCCACCCGTTTTCTTGACATAAATTCACCCCTCCACTTT. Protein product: CASSPTRFLDINSPLHF.

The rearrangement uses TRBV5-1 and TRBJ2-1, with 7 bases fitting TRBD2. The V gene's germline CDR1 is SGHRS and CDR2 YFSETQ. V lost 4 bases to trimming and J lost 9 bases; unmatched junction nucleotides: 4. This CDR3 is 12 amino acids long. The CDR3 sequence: CASSLGGGEQFF. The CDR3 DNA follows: TGCGCCAGCAGCCTTGGGGGGGGTGAGCAGTTCTTC.

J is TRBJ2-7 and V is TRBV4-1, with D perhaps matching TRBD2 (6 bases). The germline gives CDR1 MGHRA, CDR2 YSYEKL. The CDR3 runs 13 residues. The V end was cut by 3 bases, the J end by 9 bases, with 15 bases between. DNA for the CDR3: TGCGCCAGCAGCCAGAACTACCAGGGAGGGCAGTACTTC. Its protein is CASSQNYQGGQYF.

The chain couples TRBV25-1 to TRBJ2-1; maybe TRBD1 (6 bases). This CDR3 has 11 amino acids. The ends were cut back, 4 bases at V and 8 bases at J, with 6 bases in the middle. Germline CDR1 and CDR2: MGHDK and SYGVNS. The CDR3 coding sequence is TGTGCCAGCAGTGGACAGGATGAGCAGTTCTTC. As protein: CASSGQDEQFF.

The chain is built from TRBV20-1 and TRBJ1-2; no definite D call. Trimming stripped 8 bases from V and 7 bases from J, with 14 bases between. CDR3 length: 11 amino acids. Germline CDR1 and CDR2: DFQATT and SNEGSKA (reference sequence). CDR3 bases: TGCAGTTCCCCAGAGAGGTCTGGCTACACCTTC. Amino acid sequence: CSSPERSGYTF.

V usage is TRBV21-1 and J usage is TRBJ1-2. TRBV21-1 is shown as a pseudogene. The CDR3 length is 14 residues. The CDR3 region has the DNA TGTGCCAGCAGCAAAGGGCCGTGGCGGTACGGCTACACCTTC. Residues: CASSKGPWRYGYTF.

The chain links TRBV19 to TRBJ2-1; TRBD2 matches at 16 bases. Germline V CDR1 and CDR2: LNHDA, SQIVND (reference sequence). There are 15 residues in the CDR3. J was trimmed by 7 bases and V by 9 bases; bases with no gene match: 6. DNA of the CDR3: TGTGCCAGCACCGGGACTAGCGGGAGGGGGAATGAGCAGTTCTTC. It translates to CASTGTSGRGNEQFF.

CDR3 sequence (DNA): TGTGCCAGCAGTACCCCCTTCAGGGCGTTGAGATATGGCTACACCTTC. Amino acids: CASSTPFRALRYGYTF. The J gene is TRBJ1-2, the V gene TRBV28, with D perhaps matching TRBD1 (5 bases). V was pared by 5 bases and J by 5 bases, with 21 bases between. This CDR3 is 16 amino acids long. The germline V gene has CDR1 MDHEN and CDR2 SYDVKM.

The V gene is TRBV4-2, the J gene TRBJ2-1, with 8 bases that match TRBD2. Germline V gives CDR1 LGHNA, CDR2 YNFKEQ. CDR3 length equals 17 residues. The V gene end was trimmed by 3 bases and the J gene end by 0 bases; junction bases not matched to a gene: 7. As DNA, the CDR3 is TGTGCCAGCAGCCACGGTGGTACTAGCGGCTCCTACAATGAGCAGTTCTTC. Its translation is CASSHGGTSGSYNEQFF.

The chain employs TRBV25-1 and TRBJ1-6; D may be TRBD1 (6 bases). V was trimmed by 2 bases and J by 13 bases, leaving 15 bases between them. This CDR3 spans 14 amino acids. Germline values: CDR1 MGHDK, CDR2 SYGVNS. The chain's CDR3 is CASSEGARGYPLHF. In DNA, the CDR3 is TGTGCCAGCAGTGAAGGCGCGAGGGGGTATCCCCTCCACTTT.

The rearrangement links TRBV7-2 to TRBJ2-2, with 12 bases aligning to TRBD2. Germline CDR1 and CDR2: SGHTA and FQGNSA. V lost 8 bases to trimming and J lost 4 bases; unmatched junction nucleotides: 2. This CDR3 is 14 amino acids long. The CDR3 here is CASELAGGTGELFF. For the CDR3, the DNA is TGTGCCAGCGAACTAGCGGGAGGCACCGGGGAGCTGTTTTTT.

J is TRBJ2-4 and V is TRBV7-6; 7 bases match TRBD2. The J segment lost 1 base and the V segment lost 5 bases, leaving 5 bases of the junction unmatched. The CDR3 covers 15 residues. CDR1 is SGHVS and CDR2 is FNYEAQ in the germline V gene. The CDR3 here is CASSPGRGAKNIQYF. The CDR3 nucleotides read TGTGCCAGCAGCCCGGGGCGGGGGGCCAAAAACATTCAGTACTTC. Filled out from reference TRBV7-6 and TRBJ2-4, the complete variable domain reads GAGVSQSPRYKVTKRGQDVALRCDPISGHVSLYWYRQALGQGPEFLTYFNYEAQQDKSGLPNDRFSAERPEGSISTLTIQRTEQRDSAMYRCASSPGRGAKNIQYFGAGTRLSVL.

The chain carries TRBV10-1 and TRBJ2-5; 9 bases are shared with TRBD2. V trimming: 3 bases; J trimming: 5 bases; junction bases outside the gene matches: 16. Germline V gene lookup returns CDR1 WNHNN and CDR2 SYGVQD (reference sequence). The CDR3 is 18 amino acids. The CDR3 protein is CASSDVAAGGPPWETQYF. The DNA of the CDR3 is TGCGCCAGCAGTGACGTTGCGGCGGGAGGGCCTCCTTGGGAGACCCAGTACTTC.

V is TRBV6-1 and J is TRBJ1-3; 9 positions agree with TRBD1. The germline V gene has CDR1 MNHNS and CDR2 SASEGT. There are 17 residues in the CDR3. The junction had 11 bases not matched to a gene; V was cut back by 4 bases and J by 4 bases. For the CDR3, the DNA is TGTGCCAGCAGTGCCGGGACAGGGCCGATCCTAGGAAACACCATATATTTT. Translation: CASSAGTGPILGNTIYF.

The CDR3 loop reads CAISEGETDTDTQYF. The DNA of the CDR3 is TGTGCCATCAGTGAAGGCGAAACAGATACAGATACGCAGTATTTT. The V call is TRBV10-3, the J call TRBJ2-3; D is uncertain. This CDR3 comprises 15 residues. Germline values: CDR1 ENHRY, CDR2 SYGVKD. V dropped 3 bases and J dropped 3 bases, with 13 bases sitting between them.